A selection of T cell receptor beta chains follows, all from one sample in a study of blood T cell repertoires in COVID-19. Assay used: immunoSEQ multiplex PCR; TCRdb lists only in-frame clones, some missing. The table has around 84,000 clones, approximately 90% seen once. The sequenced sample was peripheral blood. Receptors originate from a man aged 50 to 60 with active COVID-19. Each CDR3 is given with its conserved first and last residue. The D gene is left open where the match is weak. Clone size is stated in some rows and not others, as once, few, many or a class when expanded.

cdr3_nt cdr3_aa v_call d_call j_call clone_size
TGTGCCAGCAGCTTAGATAGACAGGGCTTCACTGAAGCTTTCTTT CASSLDRQGFTEAFF TRBV7-9 TRBD1 TRBJ1-1 NA
TGTGCCACTGGTCGGGGGTACACAGATACGCAGTATTTT CATGRGYTDTQYF TRBV12-3/TRBV12-4 NA TRBJ2-3 NA
TGTGCCAGTTGTCGGGGAATCTCTGGAAACACCATATATTTT CASCRGISGNTIYF TRBV6-5 NA TRBJ1-3 NA
TGTGCCAGCTCCCTGGGTCGGAGGTATGGCTACACCTTC CASSLGRRYGYTF TRBV18 NA TRBJ1-2 NA
TGTGCCAGCAGTGTATCGACAGGTACTACCAACTATGGCTACACCTTC CASSVSTGTTNYGYTF TRBV27 NA TRBJ1-2 once
TGCGCCAGCAGCCAAGATTTGGCACTAGCGGCAGTCGGGGAGCTGTTTTTT CASSQDLALAAVGELFF TRBV4-1 TRBD2 TRBJ2-2 NA
TGTGCCAGCAGTTATGCGAGCAGACTAGCGGGAGGGCAAGCCAAAAACATTCAGTACTTC CASSYASRLAGGQAKNIQYF TRBV6-2/TRBV6-3 TRBD2 TRBJ2-4 NA
TGTGCCAGCAGTTTGGGCGTAGAGACCCAGTACTTC CASSLGVETQYF TRBV12-3/TRBV12-4 NA TRBJ2-5 NA
TGTGCCAGCAGCCACGGACAACCGAACACTGAAGCTTTCTTT CASSHGQPNTEAFF TRBV3-1/TRBV3-2 NA TRBJ1-1 NA
TGTGCCAGCAGCTTGGGAGGGGCTAGTTACGAGCAGTACTTC CASSLGGASYEQYF TRBV11-2 TRBD2 TRBJ2-7 NA
TGTGCCACAAGACAGGGTCGCACCGGGGAGCTGTTTTTT CATRQGRTGELFF TRBV19 TRBD1 TRBJ2-2 medium-sized
TGTGCCAGCACCTTGAGGGACAGGAGCTCCTACGAGCAGTACTTC CASTLRDRSSYEQYF TRBV28 TRBD1 TRBJ2-7 NA
TGTGCCAGCGGGGCAGAATCAGAGCCCCAGCATTTT CASGAESEPQHF TRBV6-6 NA TRBJ1-5 NA
TGTGCCACCAGTGATTTCGCAGGGGCGGGCTACACCTTC CATSDFAGAGYTF TRBV24-1 NA TRBJ1-2 NA
TGTGCCAGCAGCCAGGGTAAGCTTATGAACACTGAAGCTTTCTTT CASSQGKLMNTEAFF TRBV5-4 NA TRBJ1-1 NA
TGTGCCAGCAGCGCCACTATTTCACCCCTCCACTTT CASSATISPLHF TRBV7-9 NA TRBJ1-6 few
TGTGCCAGCAGCCCCAAGGGGAAGGGGATAGTTGAAAAACTGTTTTTT CASSPKGKGIVEKLFF TRBV3-1/TRBV3-2 NA TRBJ1-4 NA
TGTGCCAGCAGTTTCCGGGGTCCCGGTGAAGCTTTCTTT CASSFRGPGEAFF TRBV27 NA TRBJ1-1 NA
TGTGCCAGCAGCTTAGACCGGAGCTACAATGAGCAGTTCTTC CASSLDRSYNEQFF TRBV7-8 NA TRBJ2-1 NA
TGTGCCAGCAGTTTTGGAGGGGCTAGTGGCTACACCTTC CASSFGGASGYTF TRBV12-3/TRBV12-4 NA TRBJ1-2 NA
TGTGCCAGCTCACCCACAGGGGGCTGGGAGACCGGGGAGCTGTTTTTT CASSPTGGWETGELFF TRBV18 TRBD1 TRBJ2-2 once
TGTGCCACCAGCAGAGATACCACAGGGGGCAATTCACCCCTCCACTTT CATSRDTTGGNSPLHF TRBV15 TRBD1 TRBJ1-6 NA
TGTGCCAGCAGCTTAACTGGGACAGCTAATTCACCCCTCCACTTT CASSLTGTANSPLHF TRBV7-2 TRBD1 TRBJ1-6 NA
TGTGCCAGCAGCGTAGCCGACAGGCGGCCCGAGACCCAGTACTTC CASSVADRRPETQYF TRBV9 NA TRBJ2-5 NA
TGTGCCAGCAGCGGCGGGACTAGCGGTGTAAGGCAGTTCTTC CASSGGTSGVRQFF TRBV2 TRBD2 TRBJ2-1 NA
TGCGCCAGCAGCCTAGATAACCCAACTAATGAAAAACTGTTTTTT CASSLDNPTNEKLFF TRBV5-1 NA TRBJ1-4 once
TGTGCCAGCTGGACGCCAGCGGGGGGCTACTCCTACAATGAGCAGTTCTTC CASWTPAGGYSYNEQFF TRBV6-7 TRBD2 TRBJ2-1 NA
TGCGCCAGCAGCGAACCAAAGAAGCGGGAGATCGAGCAGTACTTC CASSEPKKREIEQYF TRBV10-1 TRBD2 TRBJ2-7 NA
TGTGCCAGCAGCCGGGTGGGGACAGGACTAATCTACGAGCAGTACTTC CASSRVGTGLIYEQYF TRBV4-2 TRBD1 TRBJ2-7 NA
TGCAGCGTCCTTGCAGCGGGGCACACTGAAGCTTTCTTT CSVLAAGHTEAFF TRBV29-1 NA TRBJ1-1 NA
TGTGCCAGCAGCGTACACGGACAGGGAGGCTACAATGAGCAGTTCTTC CASSVHGQGGYNEQFF TRBV9 TRBD1 TRBJ2-1 NA